The rows below give T cell receptor beta chains drawn from one sample of a study of shared clonotypes between healthy human individuals. Generated by immunoSEQ multiplex PCR, the TCRdb table keeps only in-frame clones and is missing some. Altogether millions of clones are present, about 95% being singletons, with the ten largest covering around 1.1%. Sequencing input: naive CD8+ T cells sorted from blood. The receptor set was obtained from a man aged 18 to 30 in good health. Both conserved end residues are part of each CDR3. Each record gives: V gene, D gene, clone size, J gene, CDR3 length, CDR3 protein, CDR3 DNA. A D gene is named only where the DNA matches it firmly. Size values are once, few and many counts, or a class for expanded clones, and some rows have none.

TRBV27,NA,once,TRBJ1-5,17,CASSPLSQGQGNQPQHF,TGTGCCAGCAGTCCGTTATCTCAGGGGCAAGGCAATCAGCCCCAGCATTTT
TRBV7-9,TRBD1,NA,TRBJ2-3,16,CASSFSGTGVADTQYF,TGTGCCAGCAGCTTCTCCGGGACAGGGGTAGCAGATACGCAGTATTTT
TRBV10-2,NA,once,TRBJ2-5,14,CASSDSTFQETQYF,TGCGCCAGCAGTGACAGTACTTTCCAAGAGACCCAGTACTTC
TRBV7-3,NA,NA,TRBJ1-2,14,CASRGRRQNYGYTF,TGTGCCAGCAGAGGACGTCGGCAAAACTATGGCTACACCTTC
TRBV6-5,NA,NA,TRBJ2-1,12,CASSYSGGEQFF,TGTGCCAGCAGTTACTCCGGGGGTGAGCAGTTCTTC
TRBV5-1,NA,NA,TRBJ2-6,17,CASSFDTVGSGANVLTF,TGCGCCAGCAGCTTTGACACGGTGGGCTCTGGGGCCAACGTCCTGACTTTC
TRBV9,TRBD2,NA,TRBJ2-7,15,CASSVASGGFYEQYF,TGTGCCAGCAGCGTAGCGAGCGGGGGGTTCTACGAGCAGTACTTC
TRBV5-5,NA,NA,TRBJ2-7,15,CASSLEVSGSYEQYF,TGTGCCAGCAGCTTGGAGGTCTCGGGCTCCTACGAGCAGTACTTC
TRBV5-6,NA,NA,TRBJ2-5,15,CASSFSPRGQETQYF,TGTGCCAGCAGCTTCTCCCCCCGGGGTCAAGAGACCCAGTACTTC
TRBV4-1,NA,NA,TRBJ2-7,15,CASSRPKGTVDEQYF,TGCGCCAGCAGCCGTCCGAAGGGGACGGTCGACGAGCAGTACTTC
TRBV5-1,NA,NA,TRBJ2-7,15,CASSLAQGIVYEQYF,TGCGCCAGCAGCTTGGCCCAGGGGATCGTCTACGAGCAGTACTTC
TRBV5-6,NA,NA,TRBJ1-1,15,CASSFMTAMNTEAFF,TGTGCCAGCAGCTTCATGACAGCTATGAACACTGAAGCTTTCTTT
TRBV6-6,NA,NA,TRBJ1-4,15,CASSYSEALNEKLFF,TGTGCCAGCAGTTACTCGGAAGCTCTTAATGAAAAACTGTTTTTT
TRBV6-6,NA,NA,TRBJ2-5,14,CASSLQTITETQYF,TGTGCCAGCAGTTTACAAACCATAACGGAGACCCAGTACTTC
TRBV9,NA,NA,TRBJ1-1,15,CASSGTGGMNTEAFF,TGTGCCAGCAGCGGGACGGGCGGCATGAACACTGAAGCTTTCTTT
TRBV27,NA,NA,TRBJ1-2,13,CASSLFGGGGYTF,TGTGCCAGCAGTTTATTTGGGGGAGGTGGCTACACCTTC
TRBV4-3,NA,NA,TRBJ2-3,18,CASSQVREIFSSTDTQYF,TGCGCCAGCAGCCAAGTACGGGAGATATTCTCTAGCACAGATACGCAGTATTTT
TRBV28,TRBD2,NA,TRBJ2-7,14,CASSPAGGPNEQYF,TGTGCCAGCAGCCCAGCGGGAGGGCCTAACGAGCAGTACTTC
TRBV4-1,TRBD1,NA,TRBJ2-7,14,CASSNRGYSYEQYF,TGCGCCAGCAGCAACAGGGGCTACTCCTACGAGCAGTACTTC
TRBV9,NA,NA,TRBJ1-2,16,CASSVEGTADNYGYTF,TGTGCCAGCAGCGTAGAAGGGACGGCTGATAACTATGGCTACACCTTC
TRBV6-6,NA,few,TRBJ2-2,13,CASSYSGTGELFF,TGTGCCAGCAGTTACTCTGGCACCGGGGAGCTGTTTTTT
TRBV27,NA,NA,TRBJ2-1,15,CASIHSGGSYNEQFF,TGTGCCAGCATTCATAGTGGGGGCTCCTACAATGAGCAGTTCTTC
TRBV5-1,TRBD1,once,TRBJ2-7,14,CASRVGQGAYEQYF,TGCGCCAGCAGGGTGGGACAGGGAGCCTACGAGCAGTACTTC
TRBV4-3,NA,NA,TRBJ2-1,14,CASSLSPIGNEQFF,TGCGCCAGCAGCCTTAGCCCGATTGGCAATGAGCAGTTCTTC
TRBV4-1,NA,NA,TRBJ2-7,14,CASSQELLAYEQYF,TGCGCCAGCAGCCAAGAACTTCTGGCCTACGAGCAGTACTTC
TRBV11-2,NA,NA,TRBJ2-1,13,CASSPGSYNEQFF,TGTGCCAGCAGCCCCGGGTCGTACAATGAGCAGTTCTTC
TRBV7-8,TRBD2,NA,TRBJ2-3,16,CASSFLPSGNTDTQYF,TGTGCCAGCAGCTTTCTTCCTAGCGGTAACACAGATACGCAGTATTTT
TRBV5-6,NA,NA,TRBJ1-2,14,CASSPGGQGYGYTF,TGTGCCAGCAGCCCGGGGGGGCAGGGCTATGGCTACACCTTC
TRBV6-1,NA,NA,TRBJ2-7,15,CASSARDDYSYEQYF,TGTGCCAGCAGCGCCCGGGACGACTACTCCTACGAGCAGTACTTC
TRBV6-1,NA,NA,TRBJ1-1,14,CASSEVDRNTEAFF,TGTGCCAGCAGTGAAGTGGACAGGAACACTGAAGCTTTCTTT
TRBV4-3,TRBD1,NA,TRBJ2-7,14,CASSQSGQSYEQYF,TGCGCCAGCAGCCAATCGGGACAGTCCTACGAGCAGTACTTC
TRBV6-5,TRBD2,NA,TRBJ2-1,15,CASSRLAGTYNEQFF,TGTGCCAGCAGCCGACTAGCGGGGACCTACAATGAGCAGTTCTTC
TRBV9,TRBD2,NA,TRBJ2-1,15,CASSVVTSGLNEQFF,TGTGCCAGCAGCGTAGTTACTAGCGGACTCAATGAGCAGTTCTTC
TRBV7-9,NA,NA,TRBJ1-2,16,CASSLGGEGLNYGYTF,TGTGCCAGCAGCTTAGGGGGTGAAGGGCTGAACTATGGCTACACCTTC
TRBV7-9,NA,NA,TRBJ2-5,14,CASSPGVGQETQYF,TGTGCCAGCAGCCCAGGGGTTGGCCAAGAGACCCAGTACTTC
TRBV25-1,NA,once,TRBJ2-5,14,CASSEYGYGETQYF,TGTGCCAGCAGTGAATATGGCTATGGAGAGACCCAGTACTTC
TRBV5-1,NA,NA,TRBJ2-1,13,CASSGVDYNEQFF,TGCGCCAGCAGCGGAGTGGACTACAATGAGCAGTTCTTC
TRBV6-1,NA,NA,TRBJ2-5,13,CASSEAGPPTQYF,TGTGCCAGCAGTGAAGCGGGCCCTCCGACCCAGTACTTC